This T cell receptor (beta chain) stems from a study of blood T cell repertoires in COVID-19. Overall study context: Samples taken during acute and convalescent COVID-19 were collected in the United States, Italy and Spain. Nucleic acid was either cDNA or gDNA, and it came from T cells, B-cell-depleted T cells, or PBMCs.

CDR3 length equals 14 residues. Between the trimmed V and J ends, which lost 0 bases and 3 bases, there was a span of 5 bases. Germline CDR1 KGHSH, CDR2 LQKENI. As handled by the study authors: Amplification of reference gene primers provided the estimated nucleated cell counts. Repertoires were generated with immunoSEQ multiplex PCR, while TCRdb's copy carries only in-frame clones and drops some. V and J calls and clone size are those listed in that table; D and trimming were worked out from the DNA. The sample lists hundreds of thousands of clones; nearly 90% were seen once. The cohort comprised adults aged 18 to 89 years residing in about two dozen US areas.

The TCR comes from a woman between 18 and 29 years old with acute COVID-19. The chain couples TRBV18 to TRBJ1-4; D is uncertain. Material: PBMCs or T cells enriched from blood (not recorded which). This CDR3 reads CASSPPQPNEKLFF. CDR3 sequence (DNA): TGTGCCAGCTCACCACCACAGCCTAATGAAAAACTGTTTTTT.